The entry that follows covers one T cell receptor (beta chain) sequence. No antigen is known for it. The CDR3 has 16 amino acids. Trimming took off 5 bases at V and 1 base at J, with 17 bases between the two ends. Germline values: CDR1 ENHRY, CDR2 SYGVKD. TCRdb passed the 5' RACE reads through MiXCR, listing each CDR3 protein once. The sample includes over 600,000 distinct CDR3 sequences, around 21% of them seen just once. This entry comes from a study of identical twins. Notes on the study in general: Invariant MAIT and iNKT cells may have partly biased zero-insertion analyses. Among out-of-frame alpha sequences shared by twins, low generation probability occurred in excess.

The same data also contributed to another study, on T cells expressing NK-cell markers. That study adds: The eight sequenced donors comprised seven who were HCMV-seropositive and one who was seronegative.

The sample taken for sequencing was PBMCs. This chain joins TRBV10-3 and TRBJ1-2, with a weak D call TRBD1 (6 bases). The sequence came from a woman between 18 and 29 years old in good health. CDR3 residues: CAISRQVLTLNYGYTF. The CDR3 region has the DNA TGTGCCATCAGTCGACAGGTCCTTACTCTTAACTATGGCTACACCTTC.